This passage covers 9 T cell receptor beta chains from one sample sequenced in a study of blood T cell repertoires in COVID-19 (dated by TCRdb to about 2020). Library preparation employed the immunoSEQ multiplex PCR assay. This is the immuneACCESS table as TCRdb keeps it, with only in-frame sequences that have V and J called. A part of the clones is gone; compared with another copy, unresolved V genes explain less than half, and the rest is unexplained. Within this sample are about 100,000 clones, with nearly 90% of them counted one time only. Over 2% of the sample belongs to the ten largest clones. Sequencing was done on a sample of peripheral blood. The receptors here all came from a man in his forties or fifties with active COVID-19.

This chain links TRBV7-2 with TRBJ1-5, with D possibly being TRBD1 (5 bases). CDR1 and CDR2 from the germline V gene are SGHTA and FQGNSA. Between the trimmed V and J ends, which lost 6 bases and 6 bases, there was a span of 18 bases. The CDR3 covers 15 residues. The CDR3 DNA follows: TGTGCCAGCAGTTCGACTCAAGGGGAGGGTCAGCCCCAGCATTTT. It translates to CASSSTQGEGQPQHF.

The chain employs TRBV11-3 and TRBJ2-1; D gene ambiguous. The CDR3 loop spans 12 amino acids. Germline assignment: CDR1 SGHNT and CDR2 YENEEA. Trimming pared 5 bases from V and 8 bases from J, leaving 10 bases between. The CDR3 sequence is CASSPTGYEQFF. For the CDR3, the DNA is TGTGCCAGCAGCCCCACCGGGTATGAGCAGTTCTTC.

This clone was seen just once. The genes are TRBV5-1 and TRBJ2-1; 15 bases are shared with TRBD2. This CDR3 contains 16 residues. The ends lost 2 bases at V and 8 bases at J; junction bases unmatched: 5. The germline V gene has CDR1 SGHRS and CDR2 YFSETQ. CDR3 region: CASSLRRTSGGDEQFF. The CDR3 region has the DNA TGCGCCAGCAGCTTACGGAGGACTAGCGGGGGGGATGAGCAGTTCTTC. Using reference TRBV5-1 and TRBJ2-1 for the parts outside the CDR3, the full variable domain is KAGVTQTPRYLIKTRGQQVTLSCSPISGHRSVSWYQQTPGQGLQFLFEYFSETQRNKGNFPGRFSGRQFSNSRSEMNVSTLELGDSALYLCASSLRRTSGGDEQFFGPGTRLTVL.

In its sample, this clone was seen a few times. This sequence joins TRBV9 and TRBJ2-1; 7 positions agree with TRBD2. Germline V lookup: CDR1 SGDLS, CDR2 YYNGEE. CDR3 length equals 16 residues. J was trimmed by 2 bases and V by 0 bases; bases with no gene match: 5. The CDR3 nucleotides are TGTGCCAGCAGCGTAGTAGGTGGGGGGGCCTACAATGAGCAGTTCTTC. It specifies CASSVVGGGAYNEQFF.

This sequence joins TRBV3-1 (or the pseudogene TRBV3-2) and TRBJ2-2, with 10 bases identical to TRBD2. This CDR3 is built from 17 residues. V lost 5 bases to trimming and J lost 6 bases; unmatched junction nucleotides: 12. Germline V gives CDR1 LGHDT, CDR2 YNNKEL (reference sequence). The CDR3 region is CASSSIRSGGAAGELFF. The DNA for the CDR3 is TGTGCCAGCAGCTCGATCCGGAGCGGGGGGGCGGCCGGGGAGCTGTTTTTT.

The rearrangement joins TRBV5-1 to TRBJ2-1; D is possibly TRBD2 (5 bases). Trimming took 0 bases from V and 4 from J, leaving 11 bases between them. The CDR3 contains 15 residues. Germline CDR1 SGHRS, CDR2 YFSETQ. CDR3 DNA: TGCGCCAGCAGCTTGGAGGCTAGCAGATACAATGAGCAGTTCTTC. Protein product: CASSLEASRYNEQFF. Combining the CDR3 with reference TRBV5-1 and TRBJ2-1 gives the whole variable domain KAGVTQTPRYLIKTRGQQVTLSCSPISGHRSVSWYQQTPGQGLQFLFEYFSETQRNKGNFPGRFSGRQFSNSRSEMNVSTLELGDSALYLCASSLEASRYNEQFFGPGTRLTVL.

The chain is built from TRBV2 and TRBJ2-5; TRBD2 matches 8 bases. V lost 7 bases, J lost 2 bases, and 6 bases stayed unmatched. This CDR3 has 14 amino acids. CDR1 is SNHLY, CDR2 FYNNEI, per germline. CDR3 protein: CASTAGLGQETQYF. The CDR3 DNA reads TGTGCCAGCACGGCGGGACTAGGTCAAGAGACCCAGTACTTC.

CDR3 amino acids: CASSKDSVSYGYTF. CDR3 nucleotides: TGCGCCAGCAGCAAAGACAGCGTTTCCTATGGCTACACCTTC. The rearrangement joins TRBV5-1 to TRBJ1-2; D possibly corresponds to TRBD1 (5 bases). The CDR3 is 14 amino acids. The V and J ends lost 4 bases and 4 bases respectively, with 14 bases between them. Germline-derived CDR1 and CDR2 are SGHRS and YFSETQ. The variable domain in full, completed from reference TRBV5-1 and TRBJ1-2, reads KAGVTQTPRYLIKTRGQQVTLSCSPISGHRSVSWYQQTPGQGLQFLFEYFSETQRNKGNFPGRFSGRQFSNSRSEMNVSTLELGDSALYLCASSKDSVSYGYTFGSGTRLTVV.

Only a few counts were recorded for this clone. The chain uses TRBV19 and TRBJ1-2, with TRBD1 matching over 7 bases. The CDR3 is 14 residues long. The junction had 9 bases not matched to a gene; V was cut back by 6 bases and J by 5 bases. The V gene's germline CDR1 is LNHDA and CDR2 SQIVND (reference sequence). CDR3 DNA sequence: TGTGCCAGTAGGAAAGAGACAGGGAGGTATGGCTACACCTTC. Its translation is CASRKETGRYGYTF.